The 3 T cell receptor beta chains given below trace back to one sample, sequenced in a study of post-analysis software for immune sequencing data. Presence of unique molecular identifiers characterized the TCR beta cDNA libraries. TCRdb reprocessed the PCR reads with MiXCR, giving one entry per CDR3 protein. Among a few hundred thousand distinct CDR3 sequences listed, approximately 42% were seen once. For these TCRs, the target antigens are not known. Notes on the study in general: Five or six TRBV segments, TRBV5-6, TRBV5-1 and TRBV20-1 among them, were found more frequent in patients than controls.

The sample taken for sequencing was blood. The receptors were gathered from a girl under 10 years old with multiple sclerosis.

The J gene is TRBJ2-5, the V gene TRBV14; unclear D gene. The CDR3 is 16 amino acids. Trimming cost V 5 bases and J 4 bases, with 20 bases left between them. Germline lookup yields CDR1 SGHDN and CDR2 FVKESK. CDR3 nucleotides: TGTGCCAGCAGCTTATCGAGGTCTCAGACAAGAGAGACCCAGTACTTC. This encodes CASSLSRSQTRETQYF.

This clonotype was counted a few times. The V and J genes are TRBV5-1 and TRBJ2-7, with D possibly being TRBD1 (5 bases). The CDR3 is 13 amino acids. CDR1 and CDR2 from the germline V gene are SGHRS and YFSETQ. With 0 bases removed from V and 5 bases from J, the gap between germline ends came to 9 bases. CDR3 sequence reads: CASSLGRVNEQYF. DNA for the CDR3: TGCGCCAGCAGCTTGGGCAGGGTAAACGAGCAGTACTTC.

The chain links TRBV5-5 to TRBJ1-2, with 8 bases that match TRBD1. The germline V gene has CDR1 SGHKS and CDR2 YYEKEE (reference sequence). With V trimmed by 4 bases and J by 5 bases, 7 bases remained unmatched. The CDR3 is 14 residues long. The CDR3 nucleotides are TGTGCCAGCAGCGCTCCCGGGACAGGATATGGCTACACCTTC. This translates into CASSAPGTGYGYTF.